This T cell receptor (beta chain) was retrieved from a study of blood T cell repertoires in COVID-19. Turning to the study itself: Samples taken during acute and convalescent COVID-19 were collected in the United States, Italy and Spain. T cells, B-cell-depleted T cells, or PBMCs supplied cDNA or gDNA.

Germline loops: CDR1 SNHLY, CDR2 FYNNEI. V gave up 5 bases and J gave up 1 base; unmatched junction bases: 11. The CDR3 spans 19 residues. Per the authors' pipeline: Scientists estimated how many nucleated cells there were by amplifying reference gene primers. The assay was immunoSEQ multiplex PCR, and TCRdb's table has in-frame clones only and misses some. That table is the source of V, J and clone size, and D and trimming were worked out from the DNA. The sample has 150,000 to 200,000 clones; 70% to 90% are singletons. The material sequenced was peripheral blood. The chain employs TRBV2 and TRBJ1-6; TRBD1 matches 10 bases. The TCR was taken from a man younger than 35 with acute or convalescent COVID-19. The CDR3 DNA reads as TGTGCCAGCAGTAGGACCGGGACAGGGGTGATGTCCTATAATTCACCCCTCCACTTT. Its protein is CASSRTGTGVMSYNSPLHF.